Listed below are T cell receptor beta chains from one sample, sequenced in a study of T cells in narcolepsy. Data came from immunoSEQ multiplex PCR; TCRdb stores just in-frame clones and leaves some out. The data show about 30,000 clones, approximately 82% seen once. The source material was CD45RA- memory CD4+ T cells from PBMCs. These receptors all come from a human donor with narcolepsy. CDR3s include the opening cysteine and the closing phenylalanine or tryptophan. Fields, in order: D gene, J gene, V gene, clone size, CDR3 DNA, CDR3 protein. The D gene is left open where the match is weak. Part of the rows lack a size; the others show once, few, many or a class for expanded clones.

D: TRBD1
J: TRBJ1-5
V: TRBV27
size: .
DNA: TGTGCCAGCAGTCCTTTGGACAGGTCAGAGCCCCAGCATTTT
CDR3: CASSPLDRSEPQHF

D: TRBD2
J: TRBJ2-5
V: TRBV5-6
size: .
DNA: TGTGCCAGCAGCTTGGGGCTAGCGGGGGGAGAGACCCAGTACTTC
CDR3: CASSLGLAGGETQYF

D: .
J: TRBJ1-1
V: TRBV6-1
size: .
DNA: TGTGCCAGCAGTCGGGACACTGAAGCTTTCTTT
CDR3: CASSRDTEAFF

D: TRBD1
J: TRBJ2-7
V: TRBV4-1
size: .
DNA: TGCGCCAGCAGCTTCGGGACAGAACAAAATAACTACGAGCAGTACTTC
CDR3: CASSFGTEQNNYEQYF

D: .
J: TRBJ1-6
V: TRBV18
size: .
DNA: TGTGCCAGCTCACCGAACACTTTGGGGGGCGCGAGGTCACCCCTCCACTTT
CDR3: CASSPNTLGGARSPLHF

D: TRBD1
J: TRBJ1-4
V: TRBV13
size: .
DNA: TGTGCCAGCAGCTTAAGGACAGGCGGTGATGAAAAACTGTTTTTT
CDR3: CASSLRTGGDEKLFF

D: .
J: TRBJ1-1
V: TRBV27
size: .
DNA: TGTGCCAGCAGTTTAAGACAGAACACTGAAGCTTTCTTT
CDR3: CASSLRQNTEAFF

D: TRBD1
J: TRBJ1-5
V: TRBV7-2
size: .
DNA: TGTGCCAGCGGATCCGACAGGGGGCGCGGTCAGCCCCAGCATTTT
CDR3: CASGSDRGRGQPQHF

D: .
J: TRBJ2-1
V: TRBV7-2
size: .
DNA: TGTGCCAGCAGCTTTAACGGGCTGAGCTCCTACAATGAGCAGTTCTTC
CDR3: CASSFNGLSSYNEQFF

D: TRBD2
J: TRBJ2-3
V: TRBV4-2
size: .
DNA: TGTGCCAGCAGCGAACCGGGACTAGGGGTGGCGCAGTATTTT
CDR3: CASSEPGLGVAQYF

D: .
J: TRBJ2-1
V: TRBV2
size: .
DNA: TGTGCCAGCAGCCGCGCGGGACAAAGCTCCTACAATGAGCAGTTCTTC
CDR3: CASSRAGQSSYNEQFF

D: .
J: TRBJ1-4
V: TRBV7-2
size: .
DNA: TGTGCCAGCAGCTTAGCGGGGGGGATCGGCGAAAAACTGTTTTTT
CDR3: CASSLAGGIGEKLFF

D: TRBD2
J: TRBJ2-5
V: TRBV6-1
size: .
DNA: TGTGCCAGCAGTGAAGGCGGGGGGGCCGAGGAGACCCAGTACTTC
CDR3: CASSEGGGAEETQYF

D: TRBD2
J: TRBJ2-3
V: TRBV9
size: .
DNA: TGTGCCAGCAGCGTAGATGACGGGGGGGTTGGAGATACGCAGTATTTT
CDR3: CASSVDDGGVGDTQYF

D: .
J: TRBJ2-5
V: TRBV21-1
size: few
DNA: TGTGCCAGCATATGCCCCCCGGAGCGCTTTCCCCAAGAGACCCAGTACTTC
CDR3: CASICPPERFPQETQYF

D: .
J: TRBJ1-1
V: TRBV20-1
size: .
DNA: TGCAGTGCTGGGGACACTGAAGCTTTCTTT
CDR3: CSAGDTEAFF

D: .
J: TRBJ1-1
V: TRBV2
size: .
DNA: TGTGCCAGCAGTGAAGTAAAGGGTGGTTCAGCTTTCTTT
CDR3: CASSEVKGGSAFF

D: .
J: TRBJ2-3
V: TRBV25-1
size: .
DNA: TGTGCCAGCAGCAGGGGCACAGATACGCAGTATTTT
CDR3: CASSRGTDTQYF

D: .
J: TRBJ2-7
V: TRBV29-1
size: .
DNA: TGCAGCGTTGTTCTTGACAGGTTCTACGAGCAGTACTTC
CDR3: CSVVLDRFYEQYF

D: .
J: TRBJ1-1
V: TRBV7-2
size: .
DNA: TGTGCCAGCAGCTTTGGACCTAGAGCTTTCTTT
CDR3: CASSFGPRAFF

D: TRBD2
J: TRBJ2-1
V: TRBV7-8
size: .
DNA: TGTGCCAGCAGCTTAATAGTAACGGGGGGGGGTGAGCAGTTCTTC
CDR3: CASSLIVTGGGEQFF

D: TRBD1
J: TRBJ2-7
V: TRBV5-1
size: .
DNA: TGCGCCAGCAGCTTAGCGCCGGGTGGGACAGGGTACTACGAGCAGTACTTC
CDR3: CASSLAPGGTGYYEQYF

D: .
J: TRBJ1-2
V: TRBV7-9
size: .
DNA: TGTGCCAGCAGTTCAACAGGGTTATGGGGCTACACCTTC
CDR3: CASSSTGLWGYTF

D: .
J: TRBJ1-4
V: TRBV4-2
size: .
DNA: TGTGCCAGCACCCGGACAGCCGCAACTAATGAAAAACTGTTTTTT
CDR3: CASTRTAATNEKLFF

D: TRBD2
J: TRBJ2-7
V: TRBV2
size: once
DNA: TGTGCCAGCAGCGAGACTAGCGGGGGGACCTACGAGCAGTACTTC
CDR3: CASSETSGGTYEQYF

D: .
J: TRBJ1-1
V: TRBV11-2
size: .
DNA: TGTGCCAGCACTTCGAGCACTGAAGCTTTCTTT
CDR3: CASTSSTEAFF

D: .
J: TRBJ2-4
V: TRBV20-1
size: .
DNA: TGCAGTGCTAGAGACCCAAACCGATGGTACTTC
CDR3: CSARDPNRWYF

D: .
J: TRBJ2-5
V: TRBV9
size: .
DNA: TGTGCCGTCCAAATCCCGCACGAGACCCAGTACTTC
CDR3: CAVQIPHETQYF

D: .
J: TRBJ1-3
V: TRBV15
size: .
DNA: TGTGCCACCAGCACGTCTTTGGGTTCTGGTCGCACCATATATTTT
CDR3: CATSTSLGSGRTIYF